This record concerns one TCR beta chain sequence. This entry comes from a study of blood T cell repertoires in COVID-19. On the study more broadly: From the United States, Italy and Spain came samples of acute and convalescent COVID-19. T cells, B-cell-depleted T cells, or PBMCs supplied cDNA or gDNA.

The length of the CDR3 is 13 residues. The germline CDR1 and CDR2 sequences are KGHSH and LQKENI. Trimming left V 2 bases short and J 6 bases short, with 11 bases between. Clones were read by immunoSEQ multiplex PCR, and TCRdb kept only the in-frame ones, dropping some. The sample records around 270,000 clones, roughly 88% being singletons. V gene TRBV18 combines with J gene TRBJ2-7; D is unclear. This TCR was sampled from a woman aged 40 to 50 who had been exposed to COVID-19. Sequencing was performed on PBMCs or T cells enriched from blood (not recorded which). As DNA, the CDR3 is TGTGCCAGCTCACCATTAAACGGTGGCGAGCAGTACTTC. Amino acid sequence: CASSPLNGGEQYF.